Reported below is one TCR beta chain. This receptor's antigen is unknown. The sample holds no much larger clone one base away, and base qualities are not on file. In this study, sorted CD4+ and CD8+ T cells from the blood of healthy subjects and of severe aplastic anemia patients had their TCR repertoires deep-sequenced. Ficoll-Paque density gradient centrifugation was used to isolate peripheral blood mononuclear cells. Before DNA extraction, CD4+ and CD8+ T cells were sorted by FACS or by magnetic beads. CDR3 length: 15 amino acids, cysteine to phenylalanine. Only the CDR3 part of the read is kept: 45 bases, read in frame from the first base. Trimming takes 3 bases off V and 7 bases off J; junction bases not matched to a gene: 6. CDR1 LGHDT and CDR2 YNNKEL were looked up in the germline V gene (reference sequence). Genomic DNA served as template for TCR beta VDJ combination and CDR3 sequence profiling. TCR repertoire sequencing was run on an Illumina HiSeq 2000. In the source study's methods: TRBV/TRBJ rearrangement plots, CDR3 size and DJ length profiles, and Simpson's diversity index were used to assess repertoires. The immunodominant clone was defined as the most abundant DNA sequence in deep sequencing data. CDR3 amino acid sequences were screened for sharing across subjects and were compared with published repertoires and the VDJdb database. TCRdb passed the public sequencing reads through fastp at Q25 and MiXCR, retaining productive beta sequences. Rows are combined by CDR3 protein, so each entry shows the most common genes and DNA. For this entry, the V and J calls and clone size follow TCRdb and not the study's own pipeline. The sample table records under 200,000 distinct CDR3 sequences; about 48% of these occur just once. The ten top clones hold under 1.2% of the sample.

This entry comes from a study of CD8+CD57+ T cells in acquired aplastic anemia listed by TCRdb under 2018. General notes on the study: Extracted DNA from sorted CD4+ and CD8+ cells averaged around 3.3 ug, ranging from roughly 0.2 to 30 ug. For healthy donor samples, the average read count was about 10 million for CD4+ cells and roughly 11 million for CD8+ cells.

The investigation overall reported the following: No significant difference in CD8+ Simpson's diversity was found between patients and healthy controls (P=0.060). Roughly 29 CD8+ CDR3 sequences were shared between patients and controls but appeared highly expressed in patients and within their immunodominant clones.

The V and J genes are TRBV3-1 and TRBJ1-6, and 7 junctional nucleotides match TRBD1. The receptor comes from a human donor in good health. The sequencing sample was made of sorted CD4+, CD8+, or CD8+CD57+ T cells (not recorded which) from PBMCs. Read as DNA, the sequence is TGTGCCAGCAGCCAGTCACCGGGACAGAATTCACCCCTCCACTTT. The resulting protein is CASSQSPGQNSPLHF.